A selection of T cell receptor beta chains follows, all from one sample in a study of blood T cell repertoires in COVID-19. Only in-frame clones appear in the TCRdb table, and some are missing; sequencing was by immunoSEQ multiplex PCR. The table records about 140,000 clones, about 80% of them present only once. Input material: PBMCs or T cells enriched from blood (not recorded which). These receptors were taken from a woman aged 18-29 years who had been exposed to COVID-19. The CDR3 runs from the conserved cysteine through the conserved F or W. Fields, in order: J gene, clone size, D gene, V gene, CDR3 protein, CDR3 DNA. A D gene is named only where the DNA matches it firmly. The size of a clone is reported for some rows only, either as once, few or many, or as a class for expanded clones.

>TRBJ1-1|few|NA|TRBV7-9
CASSARRGEAFF
TGTGCCAGCAGCGCACGACGGGGTGAAGCTTTCTTT
>TRBJ1-1|NA|TRBD1|TRBV28
CASSPSWDRLNTEAFF
TGTGCCAGCAGCCCTTCGTGGGACAGATTGAACACTGAAGCTTTCTTT
>TRBJ1-2|NA|NA|TRBV28
CASSSWTAATF
TGTGCCAGCAGTTCCTGGACAGCCGCCACCTTC
>TRBJ1-6|NA|NA|TRBV9
CASSVGVNNSPLHF
TGTGCCAGCAGCGTCGGAGTTAATAATTCACCCCTCCACTTT
>TRBJ2-5|once|TRBD2|TRBV30
CAWSNSGLAGGLETQYF
TGTGCCTGGAGTAACTCCGGACTAGCGGGAGGACTGGAGACCCAGTACTTC
>TRBJ2-7|NA|TRBD2|TRBV27
CASSWTSGSYEQYF
TGTGCCAGCAGTTGGACTAGCGGATCCTACGAGCAGTACTTC
>TRBJ1-1|NA|NA|TRBV7-9
CASSLTGRGAFF
TGTGCCAGCAGCTTAACAGGGCGCGGAGCTTTCTTT
>TRBJ1-2|NA|NA|TRBV6-5
CASSGFYGYTF
TGTGCCAGCAGCGGTTTCTATGGCTACACCTTC
>TRBJ1-6|once|NA|TRBV14
CASSQVAGSPLHF
TGTGCCAGCAGCCAAGTCGCGGGTTCACCCCTCCACTTT
>TRBJ2-3|NA|NA|TRBV7-8
CASSPYTDTQYF
TGTGCCAGCAGCCCCTATACAGATACGCAGTATTTT
>TRBJ2-1|NA|TRBD2|TRBV10-3
CAISGTSGISYNEQFF
TGTGCCATCAGTGGGACTAGCGGGATCTCCTACAATGAGCAGTTCTTC
>TRBJ1-2|NA|TRBD1|TRBV19
CASSIHPGQGSYGYTF
TGTGCCAGTAGTATTCATCCGGGACAGGGCTCCTATGGCTACACCTTC
>TRBJ1-2|NA|NA|TRBV7-9
CASSLVGREYGYTF
TGTGCCAGCAGCTTAGTTGGACGGGAATATGGCTACACCTTC
>TRBJ2-7|NA|NA|TRBV2
CASRIGGSTRNEQYF
TGTGCCAGCAGGATTGGTGGGAGCACGCGCAACGAGCAGTACTTC
>TRBJ2-1|NA|TRBD2|TRBV4-1
CASSQDPLAAPRFF
TGCGCCAGCAGCCAAGATCCCCTAGCGGCCCCCCGGTTCTTC
>TRBJ2-7|NA|NA|TRBV7-8
CASSLALPGATYEQYF
TGTGCCAGCAGCTTAGCCCTGCCGGGAGCAACCTACGAGCAGTACTTC
>TRBJ2-3|NA|NA|TRBV2
CASRGLTTDTQYF
TGTGCCAGCAGGGGACTCACCACAGATACGCAGTATTTT
>TRBJ2-7|NA|TRBD1|TRBV15
CATSTRQGYEQYF
TGTGCCACCAGCACCAGACAGGGTTACGAGCAGTACTTC
>TRBJ1-1|NA|NA|TRBV12-3/TRBV12-4
CASSSDRFEAFF
TGTGCCAGCAGTTCCGACAGATTTGAAGCTTTCTTT
>TRBJ2-1|NA|TRBD1|TRBV28
CASRGMDRTYNEQFF
TGTGCCAGCAGGGGGATGGACAGGACCTACAATGAGCAGTTCTTC
>TRBJ2-3|NA|TRBD2|TRBV19
CASSIGLAGGTQYF
TGTGCCAGTAGTATAGGACTAGCGGGAGGTACGCAGTATTTT
>TRBJ2-5|once|NA|TRBV6-5
CASSFMAVQETQYF
TGTGCCAGCAGTTTTATGGCGGTCCAAGAGACCCAGTACTTC
>TRBJ2-3|NA|NA|TRBV2
CASSVETASTDTQYF
TGTGCCAGCAGTGTCGAGACAGCTAGCACAGATACGCAGTATTTT
>TRBJ1-2|NA|NA|TRBV6-5
CASKPDNLYGYTF
TGTGCCAGCAAGCCGGACAACCTCTATGGCTACACCTTC
>TRBJ1-3|NA|NA|TRBV28
CASSLYNGGNTIYF
TGTGCCAGCAGTTTGTATAACGGTGGAAACACCATATATTTT
>TRBJ2-2|NA|TRBD2|TRBV14
CASSQRLAGVYTGELFF
TGTGCCAGCAGCCAAAGACTAGCGGGAGTCTACACCGGGGAGCTGTTTTTT
>TRBJ2-1|NA|NA|TRBV29-1
CSVEHPQLYNEQFF
TGCAGCGTTGAACACCCTCAACTCTACAATGAGCAGTTCTTC
>TRBJ2-7|NA|TRBD1|TRBV9
CASSVAGGQGLYEQYF
TGTGCCAGCAGCGTAGCTGGTGGACAGGGCCTATACGAGCAGTACTTC
>TRBJ2-1|NA|TRBD2|TRBV25-1
CASSVLIAGDNENEQFF
TGTGCCAGCAGTGTCCTGATAGCGGGAGATAACGAGAATGAGCAGTTCTTC
>TRBJ2-7|NA|NA|TRBV30
CAWGTGTLPISGYEQYF
TGTGCCTGGGGGACCGGGACTCTACCAATTTCGGGTTACGAGCAGTACTTC
>TRBJ2-3|once|TRBD2|TRBV3-1/TRBV3-2
CASSLTSGTDTQYF
TGTGCCAGCAGCCTGACTAGCGGGACAGATACGCAGTATTTT
>TRBJ2-3|NA|NA|TRBV4-1
CASSRGEASLRADTQYF
TGCGCCAGCAGCCGGGGGGAGGCCTCGCTGAGGGCAGATACGCAGTATTTT
>TRBJ1-1|NA|TRBD1|TRBV3-1/TRBV3-2
CASSHGDRADLGAFF
TGTGCCAGCAGCCATGGGGACAGGGCCGACCTCGGGGCTTTCTTT
>TRBJ1-2|NA|NA|TRBV7-9
CASSSRTVSDGYTF
TGTGCCAGCAGCTCTCGGACAGTTTCCGATGGCTACACCTTC
>TRBJ1-2|once|TRBD1|TRBV27
CASSFRDRQGYTF
TGTGCCAGCAGTTTCCGGGACAGACAAGGCTACACCTTC
>TRBJ1-4|NA|TRBD1|TRBV3-1/TRBV3-2
CASSQGGQGVGKLFF
TGTGCCAGCAGCCAAGGCGGACAGGGAGTGGGAAAACTGTTTTTT
>TRBJ2-1|NA|TRBD2|TRBV2
CASMALAGFSYNEQFF
TGTGCCAGCATGGCACTAGCGGGATTCTCCTACAATGAGCAGTTCTTC
>TRBJ1-4|few|NA|TRBV7-8
CASSLEGTTNEKLFF
TGTGCCAGCAGCTTAGAGGGGACAACTAATGAAAAACTGTTTTTT
>TRBJ1-1|NA|NA|TRBV5-4
CASSKWPGQQNTEAFF
TGTGCCAGCAGCAAATGGCCGGGACAACAAAACACTGAAGCTTTCTTT
>TRBJ2-5|NA|TRBD2|TRBV13
CASSLTGTSGTNQETQYF
TGTGCCAGCAGCCTTACCGGGACTAGCGGCACAAACCAAGAGACCCAGTACTTC
>TRBJ2-2|NA|NA|TRBV9
CASSVGGSGTGELFF
TGTGCCAGCAGCGTAGGAGGGAGCGGAACCGGGGAGCTGTTTTTT
>TRBJ1-1|NA|NA|TRBV19
CASSRATEAFF
TGTGCCAGTAGTAGGGCGACTGAAGCTTTCTTT
>TRBJ1-2|NA|TRBD1|TRBV19
CASSIGPTGLRGYTF
TGTGCCAGTAGTATCGGCCCGACAGGGCTTAGAGGCTACACCTTC
>TRBJ1-4|NA|NA|TRBV7-8
CASRRRGGTNEKLFF
TGTGCCAGCAGACGGAGGGGGGGAACTAATGAAAAACTGTTTTTT
>TRBJ2-1|NA|NA|TRBV18
CASSPRQGYGRAGNEQFF
TGTGCCAGCTCACCACGACAGGGTTACGGGAGGGCAGGGAATGAGCAGTTCTTC
>TRBJ2-1|NA|NA|TRBV7-2
CASSFQYSYNEQFF
TGTGCCAGCAGCTTTCAGTACTCCTACAATGAGCAGTTCTTC
>TRBJ1-1|NA|NA|TRBV5-1
CASSLGTGVIGNTEAFF
TGCGCCAGCAGCTTGGGGACTGGGGTAATCGGGAACACTGAAGCTTTCTTT
>TRBJ2-1|NA|NA|TRBV7-9
CASSAAGTSRNEQFF
TGTGCCAGCAGCGCGGCCGGGACTTCCCGCAATGAGCAGTTCTTC
>TRBJ2-3|NA|NA|TRBV11-2
CASSLRGRGGSGSDTQYF
TGTGCCAGCAGCTTACGGGGGCGGGGCGGGAGTGGGTCAGATACGCAGTATTTT
>TRBJ1-2|NA|TRBD1|TRBV27
CASSSRTGLYGYTF
TGTGCCAGCAGTTCACGGACAGGGCTCTATGGCTACACCTTC